This TCR beta chain is drawn from a study of OX40 agonist ivuxolimab in advanced cancers. As for the study in general: Patient treatment consisted of intravenous ivuxolimab administration every 2 weeks at 0.01 to 10 mg/kg. Checkpoint inhibitors had been given previously to roughly 40% of patients.

Profiling relied on immunoSEQ multiplex PCR, and the TCRdb table lists in-frame clones only, not all of them. The sample gives tens of thousands of clones, 80% to 90% of which show up once; under 30% is in the top ten. Points from the study as a whole: On average, CD8+ T cells showed a greater number of expanded clones than CD4+. Dose levels from 0.1 to 3.0 mg/kg saw CD4+ and CD8+ blood T cells expand clonally by week 6.

The CDR3 extends over 15 amino acids. The V end was cut by 0 bases, the J end by 1 base, with 7 bases between. Per germline, CDR1 MGHRA and CDR2 YSYEKL. In regard to this clone: Its antigen is still unknown.

The origin of this receptor is an adult with an advanced solid tumor such as melanoma, head and neck, liver or kidney cancer. The specimen was CD4+ or CD8+ T cells sorted from blood, collected in a trial of the OX40 agonist ivuxolimab. The chain has TRBV4-1 and TRBJ1-5; D unresolved. Here the CDR3 reads CASSQDPQSNQPQHF. Here the CDR3 DNA reads TGCGCCAGCAGCCAAGATCCCCAAAGCAATCAGCCCCAGCATTTT.